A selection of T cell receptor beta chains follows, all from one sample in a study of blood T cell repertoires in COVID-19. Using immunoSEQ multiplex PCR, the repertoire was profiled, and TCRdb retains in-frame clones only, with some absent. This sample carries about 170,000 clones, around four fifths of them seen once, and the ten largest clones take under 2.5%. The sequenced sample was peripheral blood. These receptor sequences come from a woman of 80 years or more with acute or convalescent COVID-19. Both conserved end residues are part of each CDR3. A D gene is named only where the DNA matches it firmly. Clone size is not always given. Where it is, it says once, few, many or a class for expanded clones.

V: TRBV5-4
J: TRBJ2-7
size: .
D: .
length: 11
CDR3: CASSFRGEQYF
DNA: TGTGCCAGCAGCTTTCGGGGCGAGCAGTACTTC

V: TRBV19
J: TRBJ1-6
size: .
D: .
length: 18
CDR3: CASSIDQRGSSYNSPLHF
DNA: TGTGCCAGTAGTATAGATCAGCGGGGGAGCTCCTATAATTCACCCCTCCACTTT

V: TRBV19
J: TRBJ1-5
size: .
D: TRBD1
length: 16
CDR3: CASSIEGARSNQPQHF
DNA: TGTGCCAGTAGTATTGAGGGGGCTCGTAGCAATCAGCCCCAGCATTTT

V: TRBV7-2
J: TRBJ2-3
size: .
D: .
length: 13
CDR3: CASSIPSTDTQYF
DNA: TGTGCCAGCAGCATTCCTAGCACAGATACGCAGTATTTT

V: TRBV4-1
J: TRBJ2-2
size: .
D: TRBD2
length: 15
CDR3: CASSQLAGNTGELFF
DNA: TGCGCCAGCAGCCAACTAGCGGGGAACACCGGGGAGCTGTTTTTT

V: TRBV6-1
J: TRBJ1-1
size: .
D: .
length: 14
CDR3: CASSEGRANTEAFF
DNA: TGTGCCAGCAGTGAAGGGAGAGCGAACACTGAAGCTTTCTTT

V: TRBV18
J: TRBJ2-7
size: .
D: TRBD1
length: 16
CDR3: CASSATGTGSSYEQYF
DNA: TGTGCCAGCTCAGCTACCGGGACAGGGAGCTCCTACGAGCAGTACTTC

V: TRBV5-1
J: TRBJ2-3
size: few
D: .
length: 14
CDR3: CASSLVATTDTQYF
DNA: TGCGCCAGCAGCTTGGTAGCTACCACAGATACGCAGTATTTT

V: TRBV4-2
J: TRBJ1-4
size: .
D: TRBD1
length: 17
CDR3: CASSQGTGGRTNEKLFF
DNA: TGTGCCAGCAGCCAGGGGACAGGGGGCCGGACTAATGAAAAACTGTTTTTT

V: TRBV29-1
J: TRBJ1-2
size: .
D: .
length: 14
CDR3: CSVGVGQDTYGYTF
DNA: TGCAGCGTGGGAGTAGGGCAAGACACCTATGGCTACACCTTC

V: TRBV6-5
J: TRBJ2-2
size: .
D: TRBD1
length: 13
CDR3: CASRGQPTGELFF
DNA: TGTGCCAGCAGGGGACAGCCCACCGGGGAGCTGTTTTTT

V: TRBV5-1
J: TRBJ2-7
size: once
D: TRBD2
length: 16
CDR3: CASRRTSGTSSYEQYF
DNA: TGCGCCAGCAGACGAACTAGCGGGACGAGCTCCTACGAGCAGTACTTC

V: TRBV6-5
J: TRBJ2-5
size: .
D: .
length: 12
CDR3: CASSSGEETQYF
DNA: TGTGCCAGCAGTTCGGGGGAAGAGACCCAGTACTTC

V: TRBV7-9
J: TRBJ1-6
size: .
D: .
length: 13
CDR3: CASQSGYNSPLHF
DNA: TGTGCCAGCCAGTCGGGCTATAATTCACCCCTCCACTTT

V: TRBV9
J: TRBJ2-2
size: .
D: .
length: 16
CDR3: CASSADGEISYGELFF
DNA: TGTGCCAGCAGCGCTGATGGGGAGATTAGCTACGGGGAGCTGTTTTTT

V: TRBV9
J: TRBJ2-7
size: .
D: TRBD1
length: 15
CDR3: CASSPKPDRFYEQYF
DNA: TGTGCCAGCAGCCCGAAGCCGGACAGGTTCTACGAGCAGTACTTC

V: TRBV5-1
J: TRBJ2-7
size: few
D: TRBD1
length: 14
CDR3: CASSPGQGAYEQYF
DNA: TGCGCCAGCAGCCCAGGACAGGGCGCCTACGAGCAGTACTTC

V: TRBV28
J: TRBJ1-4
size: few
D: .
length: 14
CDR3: CASSVQGWREKLFF
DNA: TGTGCCAGCAGTGTACAGGGTTGGAGGGAAAAACTGTTTTTT

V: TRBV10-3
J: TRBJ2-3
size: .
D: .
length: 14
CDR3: CAIRPRGGTDTQYF
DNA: TGTGCCATCAGACCCCGGGGAGGCACAGATACGCAGTATTTT

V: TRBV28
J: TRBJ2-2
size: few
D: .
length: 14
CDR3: CASSLSFVVGELFF
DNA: TGTGCCAGCAGTTTAAGCTTTGTAGTCGGGGAGCTGTTTTTT

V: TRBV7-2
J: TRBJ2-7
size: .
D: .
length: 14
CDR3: CASSLVGVSGEQYF
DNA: TGTGCCAGCAGCTTGGTCGGGGTCTCCGGGGAGCAGTACTTC

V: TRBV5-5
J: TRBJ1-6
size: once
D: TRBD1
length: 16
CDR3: CASSLRTGENNSPLHF
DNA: TGTGCCAGCAGCTTGCGGACAGGGGAGAATAATTCACCCCTCCACTTT

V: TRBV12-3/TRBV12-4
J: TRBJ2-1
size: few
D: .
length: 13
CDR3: CASSLVGYNEQFF
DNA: TGTGCCAGCAGTTTAGTCGGCTACAATGAGCAGTTCTTC

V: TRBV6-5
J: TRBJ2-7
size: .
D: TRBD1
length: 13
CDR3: CASSWDRPYEQYF
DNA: TGTGCCAGCAGTTGGGACAGACCCTACGAGCAGTACTTC

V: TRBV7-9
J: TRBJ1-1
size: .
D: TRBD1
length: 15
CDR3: CASSAQTGVNTEAFF
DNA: TGTGCCAGCAGCGCACAAACAGGGGTTAACACTGAAGCTTTCTTT

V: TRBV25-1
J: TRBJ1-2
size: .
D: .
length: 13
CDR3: CASSDRVNYGYTF
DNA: TGTGCCAGCAGTGACAGGGTTAACTATGGCTACACCTTC

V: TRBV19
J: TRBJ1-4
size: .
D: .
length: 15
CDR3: CASSTRQAPNEKLFF
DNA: TGTGCCAGTAGTACCAGACAGGCTCCTAATGAAAAACTGTTTTTT

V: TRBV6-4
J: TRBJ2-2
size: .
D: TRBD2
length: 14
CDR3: CASSASGGTGELFF
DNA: TGTGCCAGCAGTGCTAGCGGGGGGACCGGGGAGCTGTTTTTT

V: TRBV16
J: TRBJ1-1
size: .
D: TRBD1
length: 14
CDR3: CASSRQTGGTEAFF
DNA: TGTGCCAGCAGCCGACAAACAGGGGGCACTGAAGCTTTCTTT

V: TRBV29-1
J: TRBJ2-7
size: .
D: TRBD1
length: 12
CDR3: CSTTGQGYEQYF
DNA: TGCAGCACCACCGGACAGGGCTACGAGCAGTACTTC

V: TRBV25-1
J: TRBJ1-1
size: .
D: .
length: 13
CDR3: CASSEYGSGPAFF
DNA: TGTGCCAGCAGTGAATACGGGTCCGGCCCCGCTTTCTTT

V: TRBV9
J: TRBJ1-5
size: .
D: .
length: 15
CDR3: CASSVSGNSNQPQHF
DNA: TGTGCCAGCAGCGTATCAGGTAATAGCAATCAGCCCCAGCATTTT

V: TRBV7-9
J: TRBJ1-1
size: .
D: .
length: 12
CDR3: CASSRGDTEAFF
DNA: TGTGCCAGCAGCCGGGGGGACACTGAAGCTTTCTTT

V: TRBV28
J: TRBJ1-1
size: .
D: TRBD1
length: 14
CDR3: CASCMTGANTEAFF
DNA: TGTGCCAGCTGCATGACAGGGGCGAACACTGAAGCTTTCTTT

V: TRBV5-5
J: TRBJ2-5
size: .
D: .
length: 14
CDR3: CASSLEQGRKTQYF
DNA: TGTGCCAGCAGCTTGGAACAGGGGAGGAAGACCCAGTACTTC

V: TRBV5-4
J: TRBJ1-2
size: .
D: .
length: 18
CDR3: CASSLGVGADGSNYGYTF
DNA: TGTGCCAGCAGCTTGGGGGTGGGGGCTGATGGCTCTAACTATGGCTACACCTTC

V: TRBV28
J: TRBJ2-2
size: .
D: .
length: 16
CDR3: CASSLWRSRNTGELFF
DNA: TGTGCCAGCAGTTTATGGAGGTCAAGGAACACCGGGGAGCTGTTTTTT

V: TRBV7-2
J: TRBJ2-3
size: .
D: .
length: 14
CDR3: CASSLAASTDTQYF
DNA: TGTGCCAGCAGCTTAGCAGCTAGCACAGATACGCAGTATTTT

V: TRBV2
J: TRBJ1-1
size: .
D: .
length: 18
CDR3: CASSEPLGGGRLNTEAFF
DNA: TGTGCCAGCAGTGAACCCCTGGGGGGAGGGCGGCTGAACACTGAAGCTTTCTTT

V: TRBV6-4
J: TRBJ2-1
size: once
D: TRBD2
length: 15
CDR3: CASSGEAGSYNEQFF
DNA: TGTGCCAGCAGTGGTGAAGCGGGATCCTACAATGAGCAGTTCTTC

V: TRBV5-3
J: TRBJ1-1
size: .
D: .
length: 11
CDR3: CARSLGREAFF
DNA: TGTGCCAGAAGCTTGGGTAGAGAAGCTTTCTTT